This T cell receptor (beta chain) was identified in a study of PD-L1 blockade in urothelial cancer. Study background: A median approximately 150,000 T cells were found in blood samples.

Findings and limits, study-wide: Below-median blood TCR clonality before treatment forecast better survival.

Data came from immunoSEQ multiplex PCR; TCRdb stores just in-frame clones and leaves some out. The data hold roughly 32,000 clones, with roughly 84% observed a single time. This CDR3 is 14 amino acids long. V was pared by 3 bases and J by 5 bases, with 3 bases of the junction left unmatched. The germline V gene encodes CDR1 SNHLY and CDR2 FYNNEI. Remarks on this clone: Its antigen is currently unknown.

The sample here was PBMCs, taken around atezolizumab (anti-PD-L1) treatment. The TCR originated in a man in his 60s with urothelial cancer. This chain uses TRBV2 with TRBJ1-1, with 10 bases fitting TRBD1. CDR3 sequence: CASSETGGWTEAFF. CDR3 bases: TGTGCCAGCAGTGAGACAGGGGGCTGGACTGAAGCTTTCTTT.